This T cell receptor (beta chain) was profiled in a study of blood T cell repertoires in COVID-19. Turning to the study itself: Samples of COVID-19 (acute and convalescent) were obtained from the United States, Italy and Spain.

Using immunoSEQ multiplex PCR, the repertoire was profiled, and TCRdb retains in-frame clones only, with some absent. The sample yields around 81,000 clones, approximately 80% seen once. The V gene lost 2 bases and the J gene lost 2 bases, with 19 bases spanning the gap. Germline V gene data show CDR1 as SGHRS and CDR2 as YFSETQ. This CDR3 comprises 17 residues. Sequenced input: peripheral blood. The V and J genes are TRBV5-1 and TRBJ2-5; possibly TRBD1 for D (6 bases). This receptor was taken from a human donor in a cohort sampled during active COVID-19. The CDR3 sequence is CASSFGNVVRGQETQYF. CDR3 nucleotides: TGCGCCAGCAGCTTCGGAAATGTAGTCAGGGGACAAGAGACCCAGTACTTC.